The clone carrying this T cell receptor beta chain is a singleton in its sample. Its antigen remains unidentified. These data come from a study of cytomegalovirus exposure and HLA in healthy donors. Healthy bone marrow donors formed the donor group. Researchers ran the PCR with 60 Vbeta and 13 Jbeta primers. Some clones are missing from TCRdb's copy, which holds only in-frame ones; the method was immunoSEQ multiplex PCR. The sample holds 55,000 or so clones, approximately 73% seen once. General study findings and limits: It was taken for granted in presence/absence analyses that sequencing depth across donors was roughly uniform. Most TCR beta V segments were productive about 90% or about 30% of the time in an earlier analysis. Investigators reported about 160 TCR beta chains as tied to cytomegalovirus.

CDR1 MNHNY and CDR2 SVGAGI come from the germline V gene (reference sequence). The CDR3 extends over 14 amino acids. V lost 6 bases, J lost 4 bases, and 16 bases lay in between. The source of this sequence is a young man in good health and CMV-seronegative. The V and J genes are TRBV6-6 and TRBJ2-7; D possibly corresponds to TRBD2 (5 bases). The sequenced sample consisted of PBMCs. DNA of the CDR3: TGTGCCAGCAGCCCGGGAAGCGGAGAATACGAGCAGTACTTC. It yields the protein CASSPGSGEYEQYF.